A single sample gave rise to the 15 T cell receptor beta chains below, sequenced in a study of PD-1 blockade in mismatch repair-deficient tumors. Data came from immunoSEQ multiplex PCR; TCRdb stores just in-frame clones and leaves some out. The sample lists roughly 38,000 clones; approximately 88% were seen once. The specimen comprised PBMCs, sampled 38 to 40 weeks after starting pembrolizumab. Receptor source: an adult with mismatch repair-deficient cancer.

In its sample, this clone was seen a few times. This chain connects TRBV9 to TRBJ2-7; 10 bases map to TRBD2. The CDR3 covers 15 residues. J was trimmed by 9 bases and V by 3 bases; bases with no gene match: 12. Germline V CDR1 and CDR2: SGDLS, YYNGEE. The CDR3 bases are TGTGCCAGCAGCGCAGGACTAGCGGACCCTACGAGGCAGTACTTC. It encodes CASSAGLADPTRQYF.

The genes are TRBV5-5 and TRBJ2-5; D is perhaps TRBD2 (5 bases). Per the germline V gene, CDR1 is SGHKS and CDR2 is YYEKEE (reference sequence). The V and J ends lost 4 bases and 1 base respectively, with 14 bases between them. The CDR3 loop spans 15 amino acids. CDR3 nucleotide sequence: TGTGCCAGCAGCATATTGTTCGGGGTCCAAGAGACCCAGTACTTC. As protein: CASSILFGVQETQYF.

The chain joins TRBV5-1 to TRBJ2-1; 12 nucleotides agree with TRBD2. CDR3 length equals 17 residues. Germline lookup yields CDR1 SGHRS and CDR2 YFSETQ. J gave up 5 bases and V 0 bases, and 6 bases lay outside the gene matches. The CDR3 DNA is TGCGCCAGCAGCTTGGCGGTGAGACTAGCGGGAGACAATGAGCAGTTCTTC. This gives the protein CASSLAVRLAGDNEQFF.

The chain carries TRBV4-1 and TRBJ2-7, with a possible D match to TRBD1 (6 bases). The V end lost 0 bases, the J end lost 3 bases, and 15 bases lay between the germline ends. Germline CDR1 reads MGHRA; CDR2 reads YSYEKL. The CDR3 loop spans 16 amino acids. The CDR3 protein is CASSQDLSHRDYEQYF. The CDR3 nucleotides read TGCGCCAGCAGCCAAGACCTCAGCCACAGGGACTACGAGCAGTACTTC.

The chain is built from TRBV5-1 and TRBJ1-1, with a tentative D call TRBD1 (5 bases). Trimming took off 4 bases at V and 3 bases at J, with 16 bases between the two ends. Germline CDR1 SGHRS, CDR2 YFSETQ. The CDR3 loop spans 15 amino acids. The CDR3 bases are TGCGCCAGCAGCGATAGTAGCGGGGGGGACACTGAAGCTTTCTTT. As protein: CASSDSSGGDTEAFF.

V is TRBV29-1 and J is TRBJ2-2; 13 bases line up with TRBD2. The V and J ends lost 4 bases and 8 bases, in that order; junction bases with no gene match: 7. The length of the CDR3 is 15 residues. Germline V gives CDR1 SQVTM, CDR2 ANQGSEA. CDR3 protein: CSVGTSGRNSGELFF. For the CDR3, the DNA is TGCAGCGTTGGGACTAGCGGGAGAAATTCAGGGGAGCTGTTTTTT.

This clone was seen once. The junction differs from germline at one of its ends, possibly a read error. The chain links TRBV28 to TRBJ1-1; the match to TRBD1 covers 7 bases. Germline CDR1 and CDR2: MDHEN and SYDVKM. The CDR3 has 14 residues. The CDR3 DNA sequence: TGTGCCAGCATTCTAATACAGGGGAACCCTGAAGCTTTCTTT. Translation: CASILIQGNPEAFF.

The chain has TRBV7-3 and TRBJ1-1, with D perhaps TRBD1 (6 bases). CDR1 is SGHTA, CDR2 FQGTGA, per germline. This CDR3 is 14 amino acids long. V was shortened by 5 bases and J by 4 bases, with 14 bases between the two germline ends. The CDR3 spells CASSLGQQGTEAFF. Here the CDR3 DNA reads TGTGCCAGCAGCCTCGGACAGCAGGGCACTGAAGCTTTCTTT.

The chain uses TRBV27 and TRBJ2-7, with 7 nucleotides matching TRBD1. The CDR3 extends over 17 amino acids. Germline CDR1 is MNHEY and CDR2 is SMNVEV (reference sequence). Germline trimming cut 3 bases from V and 3 bases from J; bases unmatched to any gene: 14. The CDR3 coding sequence is TGTGCCAGCAGTTTTAGTCTCTCTCGGACAGGCAACTACGAGCAGTACTTC. This translates into CASSFSLSRTGNYEQYF.

The V and J genes are TRBV19 and TRBJ2-4, with D possibly TRBD2 on 5 matching bases. Germline lookup yields CDR1 LNHDA and CDR2 SQIVND (reference sequence). Trimming removed 5 bases from V and 1 base from J, with 15 bases in between. This CDR3 region has 16 residues. The CDR3 coding sequence is TGTGCCAGTAGTTTCTTCGCCTCGGGGGCCAAAAACATTCAGTACTTC. Amino acids: CASSFFASGAKNIQYF.

Only a few counts were recorded for this clone. The chain links TRBV19 to TRBJ1-4; 9 nucleotides agree with TRBD1. The CDR3 has 16 amino acids. Germline V gene data show CDR1 as LNHDA and CDR2 as SQIVND (reference sequence). J gave up 2 bases and V 5 bases, and 6 bases lay outside the gene matches. As DNA, the CDR3 is TGTGCCAGTAGTCCCGGGACAGGGACGACTAATGAAAAACTGTTTTTT. It specifies CASSPGTGTTNEKLFF. Complete variable domain (other parts from reference TRBV19 and TRBJ1-4): DGGITQSPKYLFRKEGQNVTLSCEQNLNHDAMYWYRQDPGQGLRLIYYSQIVNDFQKGDIAEGYSVSREKKESFPLTVTSAQKNPTAFYLCASSPGTGTTNEKLFFGSGTQLSVL.

This clone has a handful of counts. The chain carries TRBV29-1 and TRBJ1-2; 7 nucleotides agree with TRBD1. V shed 3 bases and J 6 bases; nucleotides not matched to a gene: 7. Germline CDR1 is SQVTM and CDR2 is ANQGSEA. This CDR3 spans 13 amino acids. CDR3 loop: CSVDPRQGNGYTF. For the CDR3, the DNA is TGCAGCGTTGATCCCAGACAGGGTAATGGCTACACCTTC.

This clone was observed once. The gene calls are TRBV11-1 and TRBJ2-3; TRBD2 agrees at 7 bases. CDR1 and CDR2 from the germline V gene are SGHAT and FQDESV (reference sequence). Losses at the gene ends were 1 base for V and 0 bases for J; bases not matched to a gene: 4. This CDR3 is built from 16 residues. CDR3: CASSLVISGSTDTQYF. In DNA form, the CDR3 reads TGTGCCAGCAGCTTAGTTATTAGCGGGAGCACAGATACGCAGTATTTT.

The chain has TRBV7-6 and TRBJ2-7; the D gene is possibly TRBD1 (5 bases). Germline lookup yields CDR1 SGHVS and CDR2 FNYEAQ. This CDR3 has 14 amino acids. Trimming removed 6 bases from V and 0 bases from J, with 12 bases in between. The CDR3 sequence is CASSQFQGSYEQYF. In DNA form, the CDR3 reads TGTGCCAGCAGTCAGTTCCAGGGCTCCTACGAGCAGTACTTC. Full variable domain (remainder filled in from reference TRBV7-6 and TRBJ2-7): GAGVSQSPRYKVTKRGQDVALRCDPISGHVSLYWYRQALGQGPEFLTYFNYEAQQDKSGLPNDRFSAERPEGSISTLTIQRTEQRDSAMYRCASSQFQGSYEQYFGPGTRLTVT.

The CDR3 DNA reads as TGTGCCAGCAGCTCCGCGGGCCTTTATAGCAATCAGCCCCAGCATTTT. It encodes CASSSAGLYSNQPQHF. This sequence joins TRBV7-8 and TRBJ1-5; no clear D gene. The CDR3 sequence is 16 residues long. The germline V gene has CDR1 SGHVS and CDR2 FQNEAQ. V was pared by 4 bases and J by 0 bases, with 13 bases between.